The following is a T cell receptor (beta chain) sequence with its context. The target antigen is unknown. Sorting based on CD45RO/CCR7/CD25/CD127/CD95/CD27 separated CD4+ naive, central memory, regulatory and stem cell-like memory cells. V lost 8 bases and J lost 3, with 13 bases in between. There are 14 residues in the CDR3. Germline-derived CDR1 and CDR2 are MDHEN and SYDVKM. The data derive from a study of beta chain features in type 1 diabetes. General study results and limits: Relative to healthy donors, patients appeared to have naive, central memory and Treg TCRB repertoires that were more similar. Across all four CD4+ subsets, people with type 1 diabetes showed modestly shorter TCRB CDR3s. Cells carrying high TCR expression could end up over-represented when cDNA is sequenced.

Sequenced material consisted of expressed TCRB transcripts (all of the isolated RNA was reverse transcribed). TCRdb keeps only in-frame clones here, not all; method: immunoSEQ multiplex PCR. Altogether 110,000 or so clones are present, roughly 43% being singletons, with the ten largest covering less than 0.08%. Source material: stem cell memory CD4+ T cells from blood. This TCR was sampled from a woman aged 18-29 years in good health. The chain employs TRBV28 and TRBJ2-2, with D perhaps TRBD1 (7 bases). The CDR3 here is CASRRGRYTGELFF. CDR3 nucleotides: TGTGCCAGCCGGAGGGGGCGGTACACCGGGGAGCTGTTTTTT. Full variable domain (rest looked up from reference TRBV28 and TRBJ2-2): DVKVTQSSRYLVKRTGEKVFLECVQDMDHENMFWYRQDPGLGLRLIYFSYDVKMKEKGDIPEGYSVSREKKERFSLILESASTNQTSMYLCASRRGRYTGELFFGEGSRLTVL.